A single sample gave rise to the 8 T cell receptor beta chains below, sequenced in a study of tumor and adjacent non-tumor tissue in lung cancer (dated by TCRdb to 2017 to 2018). Preparation of the library involved multiplex PCR. The sequencer was an Illumina HiSeq 2500. Following protocols modified from ARM-PCR, the researchers constructed TCRbeta libraries through three rounds of nested PCR with primers (Table S4). TCRdb trimmed the raw reads at Q25, called clones with MiXCR and kept productive beta chains. Rows are unified per CDR3 protein, each entry keeping the most common DNA and genes. This sample is represented by tens of thousands of distinct CDR3 sequences; roughly 66% of them were singletons. Jointly, the top ten make up 15% to 20% of the sample. Bulk unsorted tissue served as the source for RNA extraction, and RNA quality was assessed using a NanoDrop ND-1000 and an Agilent 2100. The sample was lung tumor tissue. Receptors originate from a man aged 60 to 75 with non-small cell lung cancer.

To note about this clonotype: A read error may account for a junction end that differs from germline. V and J are TRBV4-1 and TRBJ2-6; 10 bases fit TRBD2. Germline CDR1 reads MGHRA; CDR2 reads YSYEKL. CDR3 length: 18 residues. The CDR3: CASSPLAGEHFGVNVMTF. The CDR3 DNA sequence: TGCGCCAGCAGCCCCCTAGCGGGGGAGCACTTTGGAGTCAACGTCATGACTTTC.

This chain links TRBV6-2 or TRBV6-3 with TRBJ2-2; TRBD2 agrees at 9 bases. The CDR3 has 15 residues. Germline lookup yields CDR1 MNHEY and CDR2 SVGEGT. The CDR3 sequence: CDSSTIAGVDGELFF. The CDR3 nucleotides are TGTGACAGTAGTACGATAGCGGGAGTGGACGGGGAGCTGTTTTTT.

This clonotype was observed many times. The chain employs TRBV29-1 and TRBJ2-1, with TRBD2 matching 15 bases. This CDR3 has 15 amino acids. The V segment lost 4 bases and the J segment 9 bases; nucleotides outside the gene matches: 7. Looked up from germline, CDR1 is SQVTM and CDR2 is ANQGSEA. The CDR3 region is CSVGTSGRAEGEQFF. CDR3 in DNA: TGCAGCGTTGGGACTAGCGGGAGGGCCGAGGGTGAGCAGTTCTTC.

This chain links TRBV11-1 with TRBJ1-1, with a possible D match to TRBD1 (5 bases). This CDR3 comprises 15 residues. Germline lookup yields CDR1 SGHAT and CDR2 FQDESV (reference sequence). The CDR3 DNA sequence: TGTGTCAGTAGCTTGAAGAGGGACCCGGACACTGAAGCTTTCTTT. Translation: CVSSLKRDPDTEAFF. The whole variable domain, remainder taken from reference TRBV11-1 and TRBJ1-1, is EAEVAQSPRYKITEKSQAVAFWCDPISGHATLYWYRQILGQGPELLVQFQDESVVDDSQLPKDRFSAERLKGVDSTLKIQPAELGDSAMYLCVSSLKRDPDTEAFFGQGTRLTVV.

The chain uses TRBV12-3 or TRBV12-4 and TRBJ2-7; the D gene is possibly TRBD2 (6 bases). The germline V and J ends were trimmed by 6 bases and 4 bases, with 16 bases remaining between them. The CDR3 loop spans 14 amino acids. CDR3 protein: CASSQSGTRYEQYF. CDR3 DNA sequence: TGTGCCAGCAGCCAGTCCGGGACTCGTTACGAGCAGTACTTC.

With regard to this clonotype: One end of the junction fails to match germline, which may point to a read error. The chain joins TRBV27 to TRBJ1-2; 9 nucleotides line up with TRBD1. This CDR3 spans 16 amino acids. Germline assignment: CDR1 MNHEY and CDR2 SMNVEV (reference sequence). CDR3 in amino acids: CASSPYRTGVYYGYTF. The CDR3 DNA reads as TGTGCCAGCAGTCCCTACCGGACAGGGGTATACTACGGCTACACCTTC.

In regard to this clonotype: The germline gene is not matched at one end of the junction; a read error may be the cause. The gene calls are TRBV11-2 and TRBJ2-1, with TRBD2 matching 12 bases. Germline CDR1 is SGHAT and CDR2 is FQNNGV. This CDR3 region has 18 residues. CDR3 DNA sequence: TGTGCCAGCAGCCTACAACCCCCCTCTAGCGGGGGGGCCAATGAGCAGTCTTTC. Protein: CASSLQPPSSGGANEQSF.

This clonotype showed up many times. The chain joins TRBV5-6 to TRBJ1-1; no definite D call. From germline, CDR1 is SGHDT and CDR2 YYEEEE. Trimming took 2 bases from V and 3 from J, leaving 11 bases between them. This CDR3 spans 14 amino acids. CDR3 nucleotides: TGTGCCAGCAGCTTTGGATGGAGGCACACTGAAGCTTTCTTT. Its translation is CASSFGWRHTEAFF.